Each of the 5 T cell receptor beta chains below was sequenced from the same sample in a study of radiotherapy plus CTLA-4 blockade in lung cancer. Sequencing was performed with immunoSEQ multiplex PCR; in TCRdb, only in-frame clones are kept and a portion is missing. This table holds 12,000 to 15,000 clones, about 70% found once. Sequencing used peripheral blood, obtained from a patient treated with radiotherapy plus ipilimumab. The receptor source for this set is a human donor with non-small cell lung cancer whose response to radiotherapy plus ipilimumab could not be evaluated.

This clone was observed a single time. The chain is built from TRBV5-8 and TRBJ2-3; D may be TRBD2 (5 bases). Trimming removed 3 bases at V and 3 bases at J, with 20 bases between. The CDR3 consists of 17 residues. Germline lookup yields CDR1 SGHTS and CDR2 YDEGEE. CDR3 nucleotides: TGTGCCAGCAGCTCTGGCGGGTCGAGCTATTCTACAGATACGCAGTATTTT. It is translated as CASSSGGSSYSTDTQYF.

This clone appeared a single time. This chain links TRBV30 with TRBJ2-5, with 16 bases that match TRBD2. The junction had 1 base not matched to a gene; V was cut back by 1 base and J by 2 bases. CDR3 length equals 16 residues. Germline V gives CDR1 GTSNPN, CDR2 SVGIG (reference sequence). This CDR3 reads CAWSEGLAGGQETQYF. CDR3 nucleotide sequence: TGTGCCTGGAGTGAGGGACTAGCGGGGGGGCAAGAGACCCAGTACTTC.

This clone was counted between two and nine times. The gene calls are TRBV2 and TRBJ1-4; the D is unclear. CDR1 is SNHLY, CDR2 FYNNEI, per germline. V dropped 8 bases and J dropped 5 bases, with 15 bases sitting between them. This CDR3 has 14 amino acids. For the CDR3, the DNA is TGTGCCAGCGGCTCAGGCGTCCTAAATGAAAAACTGTTTTTT. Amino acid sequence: CASGSGVLNEKLFF. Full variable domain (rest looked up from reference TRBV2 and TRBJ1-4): EPEVTQTPSHQVTQMGQEVILRCVPISNHLYFYWYRQILGQKVEFLVSFYNNEISEKSEIFDDQFSVERPDGSNFTLKIRSTKLEDSAMYFCASGSGVLNEKLFFGSGTQLSVL.

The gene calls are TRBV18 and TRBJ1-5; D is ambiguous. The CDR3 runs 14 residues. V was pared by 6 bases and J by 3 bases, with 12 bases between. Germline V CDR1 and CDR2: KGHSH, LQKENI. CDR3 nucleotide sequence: TGTGCCAGCTCTCTTGAACTTGACAATCAGCCCCAGCATTTT. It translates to CASSLELDNQPQHF.

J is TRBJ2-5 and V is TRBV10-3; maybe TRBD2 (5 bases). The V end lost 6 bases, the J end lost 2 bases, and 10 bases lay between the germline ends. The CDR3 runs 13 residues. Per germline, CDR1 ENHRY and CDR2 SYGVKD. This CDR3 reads CAIRSADQETQYF. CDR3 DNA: TGTGCCATCAGGTCAGCGGATCAAGAGACCCAGTACTTC.